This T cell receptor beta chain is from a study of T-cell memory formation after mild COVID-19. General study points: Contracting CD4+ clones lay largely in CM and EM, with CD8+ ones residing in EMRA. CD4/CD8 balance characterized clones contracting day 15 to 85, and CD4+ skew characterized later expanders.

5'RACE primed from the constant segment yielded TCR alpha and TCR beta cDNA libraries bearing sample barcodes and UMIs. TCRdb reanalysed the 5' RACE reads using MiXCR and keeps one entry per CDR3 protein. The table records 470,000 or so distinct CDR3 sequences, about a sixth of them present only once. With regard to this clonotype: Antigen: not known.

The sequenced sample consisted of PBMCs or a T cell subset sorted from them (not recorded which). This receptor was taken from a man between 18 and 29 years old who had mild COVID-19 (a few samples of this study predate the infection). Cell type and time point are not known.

This chain's CDR3 is CASSLAVTVNTGELFF. Here the CDR3 DNA reads TGTGCCAGCAGCTTAGCCGTGACAGTTAACACCGGGGAGCTGTTTTTT. This chain joins TRBV7-2 and TRBJ2-2; D might be TRBD1 (5 bases). Per germline, CDR1 SGHTA and CDR2 FQGNSA. This CDR3 is 16 amino acids long. Trimming removed 0 bases from V and 2 bases from J, with 10 bases in between.